Listed here is a single T cell receptor (beta chain). The sample belongs to a study of blood T cell repertoires in COVID-19. On the study more broadly: Collection of acute and convalescent COVID-19 samples took place in the United States, Italy and Spain. In each case, the material was cDNA or gDNA derived from T cells, B-cell-depleted T cells, or PBMCs.

Germline values: CDR1 SNHLY, CDR2 FYNNEI. The J segment lost 9 bases and the V segment lost 6 bases, leaving 8 bases of the junction unmatched. The CDR3 contains 14 residues. Per the original methods: Amplified reference gene primers provided the basis for estimating nucleated cell counts. Clones were read by immunoSEQ multiplex PCR, and TCRdb kept only the in-frame ones, dropping some. V, J and clone size were drawn from that table, and D and trimming were deduced from the DNA. The repertoire holds about 240,000 clones, with just under 85% as singletons. The V gene is TRBV2, the J gene TRBJ1-6; 7 bases are shared with TRBD1. Material: peripheral blood. The sequence came from a woman of 80 years or more with acute or convalescent COVID-19. The CDR3 DNA reads as TGTGCCAGCAGCGGACAGGTCGGGGTTTCACCCCTCCACTTT. The encoded protein is CASSGQVGVSPLHF.